This T cell receptor beta chain stems from a study of T cells in Graves' hyperthyroidism and ophthalmopathy. Using RNA transcripts as the source, TCR beta CDR3 regions were amplified. First-round RT-PCR targeting the TCR CDR3 was performed with the HTBI primer set. TCRdb re-derived calls from the multiplex PCR reads in MiXCR, one entry per CDR3 protein. The sample carries under 350,000 distinct CDR3 sequences, about 13% recorded once. The germline V and J ends were trimmed by 4 bases and 5 bases, with 11 bases remaining between them. Per germline, CDR1 KGHDR and CDR2 SFDVKD. CDR3 length equals 14 residues. This clonotype occurred many times.

Sequenced material: blood. The chain carries TRBV24-1 and TRBJ1-5, with D perhaps matching TRBD1 (5 bases). This TCR was sampled from a woman aged 40 to 50 with Graves' ophthalmopathy. CDR3 DNA: TGTGCCACCAGTGAGGGGCCATTCGATCAGCCCCAGCATTTT. Its translation: CATSEGPFDQPQHF.